This TCR beta chain was identified during a study of long-term antiretroviral therapy in people with HIV. It was version v3.0 of the immunoSEQ assay that was run at survey level. Sequencing was performed with immunoSEQ multiplex PCR; in TCRdb, only in-frame clones are kept and a portion is missing. The sample includes more than 15,000 clones, about 81% of them seen just once. From germline, CDR1 is GTSNPN and CDR2 SVGIG (reference sequence). The CDR3 runs to 14 residues. The V gene lost 1 base and the J gene lost 8 bases, with 14 bases spanning the gap. This specimen consisted of unsorted PBMCs, obtained 0.3 years before starting antiretroviral therapy. The chain recombines TRBV30 with TRBJ1-4; the D gene is possibly TRBD1 (6 bases). This clonotype was sampled from a man aged 45 to 65 with HIV. CDR3: CAWSDGGAGEKLFF. In nucleotides, the CDR3 is TGTGCCTGGAGTGATGGGGGCGCGGGGGAAAAACTGTTTTTT.